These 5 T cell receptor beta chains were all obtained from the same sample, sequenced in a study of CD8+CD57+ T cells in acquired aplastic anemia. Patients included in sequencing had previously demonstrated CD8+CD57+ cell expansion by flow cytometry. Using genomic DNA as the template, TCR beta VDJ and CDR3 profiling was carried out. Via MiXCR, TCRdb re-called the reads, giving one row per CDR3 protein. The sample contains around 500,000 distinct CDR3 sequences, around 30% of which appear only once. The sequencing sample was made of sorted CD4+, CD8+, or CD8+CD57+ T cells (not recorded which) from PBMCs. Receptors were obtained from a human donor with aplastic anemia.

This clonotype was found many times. DNA of the CDR3: TGCAGGGTAGACAGGGCGGGCGAGCAGTACTTC. It is translated as CRVDRAGEQYF. This chain connects TRBV20-1 to TRBJ2-7; TRBD1 matches at 7 bases. Germline V CDR1 and CDR2: DFQATT, SNEGSKA (reference sequence). This CDR3 comprises 11 residues.

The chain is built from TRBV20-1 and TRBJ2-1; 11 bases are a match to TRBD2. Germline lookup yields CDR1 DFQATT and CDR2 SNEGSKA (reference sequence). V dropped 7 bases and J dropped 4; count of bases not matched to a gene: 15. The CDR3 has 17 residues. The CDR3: CSESSLSSGRKYNEQFF. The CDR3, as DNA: TGCAGTGAATCGTCCCTATCTAGCGGGAGGAAATACAATGAGCAGTTCTTC.

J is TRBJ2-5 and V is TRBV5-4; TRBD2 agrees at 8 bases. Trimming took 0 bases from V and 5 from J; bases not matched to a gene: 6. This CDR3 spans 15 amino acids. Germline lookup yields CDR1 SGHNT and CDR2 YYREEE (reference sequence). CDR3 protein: CASSLGSGDVETQYF. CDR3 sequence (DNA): TGTGCCAGCAGCTTGGGTAGCGGGGATGTGGAGACCCAGTACTTC.

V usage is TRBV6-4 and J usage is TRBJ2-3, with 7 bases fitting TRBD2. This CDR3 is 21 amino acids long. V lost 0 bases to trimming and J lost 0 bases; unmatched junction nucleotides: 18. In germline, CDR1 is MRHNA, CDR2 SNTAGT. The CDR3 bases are TGTGCCAGCAGTGACTCGAAGGCTAGCGGAGGAGCTAGATCTAGCACAGATACGCAGTATTTT. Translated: CASSDSKASGGARSSTDTQYF.

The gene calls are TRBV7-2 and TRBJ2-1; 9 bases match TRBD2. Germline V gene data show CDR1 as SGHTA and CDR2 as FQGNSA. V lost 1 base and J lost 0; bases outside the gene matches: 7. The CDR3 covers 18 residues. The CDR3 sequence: CASSLVASGISSYNEQFF. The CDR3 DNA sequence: TGTGCCAGCAGCTTAGTAGCTAGCGGGATCAGCTCCTACAATGAGCAGTTCTTC.